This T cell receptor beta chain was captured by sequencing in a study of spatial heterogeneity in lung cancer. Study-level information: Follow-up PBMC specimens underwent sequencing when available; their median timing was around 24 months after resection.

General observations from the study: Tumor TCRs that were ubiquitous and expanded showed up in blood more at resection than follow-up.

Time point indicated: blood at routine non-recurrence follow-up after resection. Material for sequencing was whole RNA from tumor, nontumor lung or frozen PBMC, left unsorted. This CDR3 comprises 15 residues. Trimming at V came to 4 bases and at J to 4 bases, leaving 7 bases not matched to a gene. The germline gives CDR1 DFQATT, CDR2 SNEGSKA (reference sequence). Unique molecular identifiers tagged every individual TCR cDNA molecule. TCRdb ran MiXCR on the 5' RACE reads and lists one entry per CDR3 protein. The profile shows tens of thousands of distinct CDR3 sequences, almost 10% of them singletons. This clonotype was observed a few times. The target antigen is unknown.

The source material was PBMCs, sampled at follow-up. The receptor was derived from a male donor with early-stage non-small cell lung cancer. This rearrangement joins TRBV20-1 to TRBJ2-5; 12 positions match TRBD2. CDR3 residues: CSATSGGALVETQYF. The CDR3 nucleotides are TGCAGTGCTACTAGCGGGGGGGCCTTGGTAGAGACCCAGTACTTC.